This T cell receptor (beta chain) was identified during a study of blood T cell repertoires in COVID-19. This table comes from immunoSEQ multiplex PCR, and its TCRdb copy is limited to in-frame clones, with some not included. The table lists about 140,000 clones, more than 75% of them singletons. Germline V lookup: CDR1 SGHAT, CDR2 FQNNGV. The CDR3 extends over 13 amino acids. V shed 3 bases, J shed 5 bases, and the junction held 3 bases outside the gene matches. The rearrangement joins TRBV11-2 to TRBJ2-5, with 7 bases aligning to TRBD1. The source material was peripheral blood. This clonotype was obtained from a human donor with acute or convalescent COVID-19. The donor label of this sample is uncertain. CDR3 bases: TGTGCCAGCAGCTTGGGACAGTGGGAGACCCAGTACTTC. As protein: CASSLGQWETQYF.